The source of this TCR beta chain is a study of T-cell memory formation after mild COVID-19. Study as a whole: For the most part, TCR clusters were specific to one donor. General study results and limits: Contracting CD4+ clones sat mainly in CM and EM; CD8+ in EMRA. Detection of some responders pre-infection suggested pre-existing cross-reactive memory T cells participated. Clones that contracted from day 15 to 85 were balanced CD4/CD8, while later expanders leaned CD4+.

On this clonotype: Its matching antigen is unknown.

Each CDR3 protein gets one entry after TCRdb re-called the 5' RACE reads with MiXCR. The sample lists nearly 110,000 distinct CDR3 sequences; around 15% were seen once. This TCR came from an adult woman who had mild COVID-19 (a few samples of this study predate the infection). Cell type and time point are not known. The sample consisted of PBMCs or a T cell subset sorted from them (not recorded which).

The CDR3 loop reads CSVERRGQGQETQYF. In DNA form, the CDR3 reads TGCAGCGTTGAAAGAAGGGGACAGGGACAAGAGACCCAGTACTTC. The rearrangement joins TRBV29-1 to TRBJ2-5; 9 positions match TRBD1. With V trimmed by 2 bases and J by 2 bases, 6 bases remained unmatched. Germline V gene data show CDR1 as SQVTM and CDR2 as ANQGSEA. The CDR3 is 15 amino acids.